Below are 30 T cell receptor beta chains sequenced from a single sample in a study of Ad26.COV2.S vaccination and SARS-CoV-2 variants. Treatment given: around 19 received Ad26.COV2.S at low or high dose, single or two shots; several received placebo; per-sample allocation not given. Sampling occurred on day 63 after the first vaccine or placebo injection. Generated by immunoSEQ multiplex PCR, the TCRdb table keeps only in-frame clones and is missing some. There are about 480,000 clones in the sample; around nine tenths occur only once, and over 10% lies in the top ten. The material sequenced was peripheral blood, taken in a trial of Ad26.COV2.S vaccine versus placebo. The receptors shown here come from a person between 18 and 65 years old who received the Ad26.COV2.S COVID-19 vaccine or a placebo.

CDR3 sequence (DNA): TGTGCCAGCAGTGAAAAAACGGTAGCTAACTATGGCTACACCTTC. It specifies CASSEKTVANYGYTF. The chain combines TRBV2 with TRBJ1-2; no firm D call. Germline assignment: CDR1 SNHLY and CDR2 FYNNEI. With 2 bases removed from V and 0 bases from J, the gap between germline ends came to 10 bases. The CDR3 is made up of 15 amino acids. Filled out from reference TRBV2 and TRBJ1-2, the complete variable domain reads EPEVTQTPSHQVTQMGQEVILRCVPISNHLYFYWYRQILGQKVEFLVSFYNNEISEKSEIFDDQFSVERPDGSNFTLKIRSTKLEDSAMYFCASSEKTVANYGYTFGSGTRLTVV.

V usage is TRBV13 and J usage is TRBJ2-1; weak D call: TRBD1 (5 bases). This CDR3 region has 14 residues. V lost 2 bases, J lost 2 bases, and 7 bases lay in between. Germline V gene data show CDR1 as PRHDT and CDR2 as FYEKMQ (reference sequence). The CDR3 DNA is TGTGCCAGCAGCTTAAGACAGACCTACAATGAGCAGTTCTTC. Translation gives CASSLRQTYNEQFF.

The CDR3 reads CASSLFSGGEQFF. DNA of the CDR3: TGTGCCAGCAGTTTGTTTAGCGGGGGTGAGCAGTTCTTC. The chain is built from TRBV27 and TRBJ2-1, with TRBD2 matching 9 bases. Trimming cost V 3 bases and J 9 bases; bases outside gene matches: 3. Germline CDR1 reads MNHEY; CDR2 reads SMNVEV (reference sequence). The CDR3 runs 13 residues.

A few counts support this clone. The chain recombines TRBV27 with TRBJ1-1; 9 bases are shared with TRBD1. The CDR3 is 17 amino acids. Germline loops: CDR1 MNHEY, CDR2 SMNVEV (reference sequence). V trimming: 6 bases; J trimming: 6 bases; junction bases outside the gene matches: 17. The CDR3 spells CASRPGVGDRETAEAFF. As DNA, the CDR3 is TGTGCCAGCAGACCAGGAGTTGGGGACAGGGAGACCGCTGAAGCTTTCTTT.

V usage is TRBV3-1 (or the pseudogene TRBV3-2) and J usage is TRBJ1-1, with TRBD1 matching 11 bases. The CDR3 loop spans 14 amino acids. Germline trimming cut 4 bases from V and 6 bases from J; bases unmatched to any gene: 4. CDR1 and CDR2 from the germline V gene are LGHDT and YNNKEL (reference sequence). The CDR3 sequence: CASSLGQGAAEAFF. The CDR3 DNA reads TGTGCCAGCAGCCTTGGACAGGGGGCCGCTGAAGCTTTCTTT.

About this clone itself: At the DNA level, this CDR3 is encoded by other sequences in the same sample as well. The CDR3 loop reads CSASRDSGNTIYF. The DNA for the CDR3 is TGCAGTGCTAGTAGAGACTCTGGAAACACCATATATTTT. This chain links TRBV20-1 with TRBJ1-3; D not certain. Deletions cut 3 bases from V and 0 bases from J, with 6 bases between. This CDR3 comprises 13 residues. From germline, CDR1 is DFQATT and CDR2 SNEGSKA (reference sequence).

The chain couples TRBV5-5 to TRBJ1-2; D is ambiguous. V gave up 2 bases and J gave up 7 bases, with 12 bases separating them. The CDR3 extends over 13 amino acids. Looked up from germline, CDR1 is SGHKS and CDR2 is YYEKEE (reference sequence). The CDR3 nucleotides read TGTGCCAGCAGCTTATCGGGAATTGGTGGCTACACCTTC. Amino acid sequence: CASSLSGIGGYTF. The full variable domain, its missing parts supplied by reference TRBV5-5 and TRBJ1-2, is DAGVTQSPTHLIKTRGQQVTLRCSPISGHKSVSWYQQVLGQGPQFIFQYYEKEERGRGNFPDRFSARQFPNYSSELNVNALLLGDSALYLCASSLSGIGGYTFGSGTRLTVV.

The rearrangement uses TRBV2 and TRBJ1-5; no reliable D call. This CDR3 region has 12 residues. Germline values: CDR1 SNHLY, CDR2 FYNNEI. The ends were cut back, 5 bases at V and 4 bases at J, with 6 bases in the middle. CDR3 protein: CASSPLNQPQHF. The CDR3 DNA follows: TGTGCCAGCAGTCCCTTAAATCAGCCCCAGCATTTT.

The chain uses TRBV10-3 and TRBJ2-7, with no clear D. Trimming took off 11 bases at V and 3 bases at J, with 11 bases between the two ends. The CDR3 sequence is 11 residues long. Per germline, CDR1 ENHRY and CDR2 SYGVKD. This CDR3 reads CAAGLRYEQYF. The DNA for the CDR3 is TGTGCCGCCGGGCTACGCTACGAGCAGTACTTC.

The V gene is TRBV28, the J gene TRBJ2-3; D is possibly TRBD2 (7 bases). V shed 8 bases and J shed 7 bases, with 22 bases lying between them. The CDR3 has 15 amino acids. Germline V lookup: CDR1 MDHEN, CDR2 SYDVKM. The CDR3 nucleotides read TGTGCCAGCCTTACCATGGGGAGGGGGGAATATACGCAGTATTTT. Protein sequence: CASLTMGRGEYTQYF.

Only one count was recorded for this clone. The chain combines TRBV4-3 with TRBJ2-1; D possibly corresponds to TRBD2 (6 bases). The CDR3 is 11 amino acids. Trimming stripped 5 bases from V and 9 bases from J, with 8 bases between. CDR1 LGHNA and CDR2 YSLEER come from the germline V gene. The CDR3 reads CASSGGGEQFF. CDR3 nucleotides: TGCGCCAGCAGCGGGGGAGGTGAGCAGTTCTTC.

CDR3 DNA: TGTGCCAGCAGCGCCGCCGCTAGCGGGAGGTACGAGCAGTACTTC. This codes for CASSAAASGRYEQYF. The chain uses TRBV9 and TRBJ2-7; 11 bases map to TRBD2. The CDR3 length is 15 residues. V shed 3 bases, J shed 4 bases, and the junction held 6 bases outside the gene matches. Germline V gene lookup returns CDR1 SGDLS and CDR2 YYNGEE. Full variable domain (rest looked up from reference TRBV9 and TRBJ2-7): DSGVTQTPKHLITATGQRVTLRCSPRSGDLSVYWYQQSLDQGLQFLIQYYNGEERAKGNILERFSAQQFPDLHSELNLSSLELGDSALYFCASSAAASGRYEQYFGPGTRLTVT.

A few counts support this clone. This chain uses TRBV6-6 with TRBJ1-1; D gene ambiguous. Trimming removed 8 bases from V and 4 bases from J, with 20 bases in between. This CDR3 has 15 residues. Germline CDR1 is MNHNY and CDR2 is SVGAGI (reference sequence). CDR3: CASVPLGLGGTEAFF. The CDR3 bases are TGTGCCAGCGTACCCCTCGGTCTAGGAGGCACTGAAGCTTTCTTT.

V is TRBV28 and J is TRBJ1-1; no clear D gene. Trimming removed 7 bases at V and 3 bases at J, with 3 bases between. The CDR3 consists of 10 residues. Germline V gene data show CDR1 as MDHEN and CDR2 as SYDVKM. Here the CDR3 reads CASKDTEAFF. CDR3 coding DNA: TGTGCCAGCAAGGACACTGAAGCTTTCTTT. The full variable domain, with the rest looked up from reference TRBV28 and TRBJ1-1, is DVKVTQSSRYLVKRTGEKVFLECVQDMDHENMFWYRQDPGLGLRLIYFSYDVKMKEKGDIPEGYSVSREKKERFSLILESASTNQTSMYLCASKDTEAFFGQGTRLTVV.

As DNA, the CDR3 is TGTGCCACCTCAAACGGGGGCAGCCAAGAGACCCAGTACTTC. Translating gives CATSNGGSQETQYF. The chain links TRBV24-1 to TRBJ2-5; the D call may be TRBD1 or TRBD2 (6 bases each). V shed 9 bases and J shed 1 base, with 14 bases lying between them. The CDR3 runs 14 residues. Germline CDR1 KGHDR, CDR2 SFDVKD.

This clone is a singleton in its sample. The J gene is TRBJ1-2, the V gene TRBV28; unclear D gene. V was cut by 5 bases and J by 5 bases, with 9 bases left in between. This CDR3 has 12 residues. Looked up from germline, CDR1 is MDHEN and CDR2 is SYDVKM. CDR3 coding DNA: TGTGCCAGCAGTCCCCCTGGATATGGCTACACCTTC. This sequence encodes CASSPPGYGYTF.

The rearrangement uses TRBV27 and TRBJ2-5; weak D call: TRBD1 (6 bases). The V end lost 2 bases, the J end lost 0 bases, and 13 bases lay between the germline ends. Germline CDR1 reads MNHEY; CDR2 reads SMNVEV (reference sequence). The CDR3 covers 16 residues. The CDR3 here is CASSLRDNSYQETQYF. As DNA, the CDR3 is TGTGCCAGCAGTTTACGGGACAATTCGTACCAAGAGACCCAGTACTTC.

The gene calls are TRBV4-3 and TRBJ2-1; the match to TRBD2 covers 15 bases. The CDR3 spans 18 residues. J gave up 7 bases and V 0 bases, and 7 bases lay outside the gene matches. Germline lookup yields CDR1 LGHNA and CDR2 YSLEER. The chain's CDR3 is CASSQDGTSGRWGNEQFF. In nucleotides, the CDR3 is TGCGCCAGCAGCCAAGATGGGACTAGCGGGAGGTGGGGGAATGAGCAGTTCTTC.

This clone was seen once. The chain carries TRBV11-2 and TRBJ1-5; 8 nucleotides align to TRBD1. V trimming: 5 bases; J trimming: 7 bases; junction bases outside the gene matches: 4. Germline CDR1 reads SGHAT; CDR2 reads FQNNGV. This CDR3 contains 13 residues. CDR3 sequence reads: CASSLQGGQPQHF. CDR3 nucleotide sequence: TGTGCCAGCAGCCTACAGGGGGGGCAGCCCCAGCATTTT.

The V gene is TRBV12-2, the J gene TRBJ2-5; the table's D call, TRBD2, has no DNA check behind it. TRBV12-2 is classified as a pseudogene. The CDR3 loop spans 11 amino acids. The CDR3 DNA is TGTGCAAGTCACCTAAAAGAGACCCAGTACTTC. This codes for CASHLKETQYF.

This chain connects TRBV4-2 to TRBJ2-5, with 13 bases lining up with TRBD2. Germline CDR1 and CDR2: LGHNA and YNFKEQ. The length of the CDR3 is 21 residues. V gave up 0 bases and J gave up 1 base; unmatched junction bases: 14. The CDR3 DNA reads as TGTGCCAGCAGCCAAGATCGAGGAACTAGCGGGAGGGTAAGAAGCCAAGAGACCCAGTACTTC. This codes for CASSQDRGTSGRVRSQETQYF.

In nucleotides, the CDR3 is TGTGCCAGCAGCGGACACAATAATCAGCCCCAGCATTTT. Its translation: CASSGHNNQPQHF. The J gene is TRBJ1-5, the V gene TRBV6-5, with a possible D match to TRBD1 (5 bases). CDR3 size: 13 residues. Trimming stripped 6 bases from V and 4 bases from J, with 10 bases between. From germline, CDR1 is MNHEY and CDR2 SVGAGI.

As regards this clone: The same CDR3 arises from other DNA sequences in this sample as well. The chain uses TRBV7-2 and TRBJ1-5, with 7 bases lining up with TRBD1. The trim removed 2 bases at V and 4 bases at J, leaving 2 bases unmatched. CDR1 is SGHTA, CDR2 FQGNSA, per germline. This CDR3 region has 14 residues. The CDR3 coding sequence is TGTGCCAGCAGCTTACGACAGGGTAATCAGCCCCAGCATTTT. Translating it yields CASSLRQGNQPQHF. Combining the CDR3 with reference TRBV7-2 and TRBJ1-5 gives the whole variable domain GAGVSQSPSNKVTEKGKDVELRCDPISGHTALYWYRQSLGQGLEFLIYFQGNSAPDKSGLPSDRFSAERTGGSVSTLTIQRTQQEDSAVYLCASSLRQGNQPQHFGDGTRLSIL.

The rearrangement links TRBV7-2 to TRBJ2-7; 9 bases match TRBD1. This CDR3 spans 15 amino acids. Germline assignment: CDR1 SGHTA and CDR2 FQGNSA. The J segment lost 1 base and the V segment lost 1 base, leaving 2 bases of the junction unmatched. The CDR3 spells CASSLDRGHSYEQYF. The CDR3 nucleotides are TGTGCCAGCAGCTTAGACAGGGGGCATTCCTACGAGCAGTACTTC.

The gene calls are TRBV9 and TRBJ2-2; a possible D gene is TRBD1 (6 bases). Trimming removed 7 bases from V and 1 base from J, with 11 bases in between. The CDR3 is 14 amino acids. Germline V gene sequence: CDR1 SGDLS, CDR2 YYNGEE. CDR3 nucleotides: TGTGCCAGCCGGACAGAGCTGAACACCGGGGAGCTGTTTTTT. Its protein product is CASRTELNTGELFF.

The chain links TRBV28 to TRBJ2-3; TRBD2 agrees at 9 bases. Per germline, CDR1 MDHEN and CDR2 SYDVKM. CDR3 length: 18 amino acids. V shed 5 bases and J 2 bases; nucleotides not matched to a gene: 14. This CDR3 is CASSALSQGTSYTDTQYF. Written as DNA, the CDR3 is TGTGCCAGCAGTGCCCTCTCGCAAGGGACTAGCTACACAGATACGCAGTATTTT.

The rearrangement joins TRBV6-5 to TRBJ2-1; 8 nucleotides agree with TRBD2. Losses at the gene ends were 7 bases for V and 9 bases for J; bases not matched to a gene: 11. CDR3 length: 14 amino acids. Germline CDR1 MNHEY, CDR2 SVGAGI. Here the CDR3 reads CASTRSGGPVEQFF. Here the CDR3 DNA reads TGTGCCAGCACTCGGTCGGGAGGGCCTGTTGAGCAGTTCTTC.

The chain links TRBV19 to TRBJ2-1, with D unresolved. The CDR3 runs to 15 residues. The germline V gene has CDR1 LNHDA and CDR2 SQIVND (reference sequence). Trimming removed 3 bases at V and 0 bases at J, with 9 bases between. CDR3 nucleotide sequence: TGTGCCAGTAGTATCGGCAGCACCTCCTACAATGAGCAGTTCTTC. Residues: CASSIGSTSYNEQFF.

The rearrangement joins TRBV29-1 to TRBJ1-2, with D maybe TRBD1 (5 bases). Trimming stripped 7 bases from V and 4 bases from J, with 16 bases between. Germline loops: CDR1 SQVTM, CDR2 ANQGSEA. The CDR3 covers 13 residues. The CDR3 DNA sequence: TGCAGCGGGGGCCCTTCTGGGAGCTATGGCTACACCTTC. It specifies CSGGPSGSYGYTF.

This clone was seen just once. The J gene is TRBJ2-5, the V gene TRBV30; the D is unclear. The germline V gene encodes CDR1 GTSNPN and CDR2 SVGIG (reference sequence). The V end lost 2 bases, the J end lost 5 bases, and 9 bases lay between the germline ends. The CDR3 has 12 amino acids. This CDR3 is CAWSSHRETQYF. CDR3 nucleotide sequence: TGTGCCTGGAGTTCTCACCGGGAGACCCAGTACTTC.